The clone carrying this T cell receptor beta chain was observed at least ten times. The record originates from a study of T-cell reconstitution after alpha-beta-depleted transplantation in children. The germline V gene encodes CDR1 DFQATT and CDR2 SNEGSKA (reference sequence). The CDR3 runs to 15 residues. V was clipped by 5 bases and J by 2 bases; unmatched bases: 9. The TCRbeta library incorporated unique molecular identifiers. MiXCR, run by TCRdb on the PCR reads, gives a single entry per CDR3 protein. This table holds around 78,000 distinct CDR3 sequences, 7.3% found once. This receptor was identified in a human donor who donated a stem cell graft to a child with acute lymphoblastic leukemia. The sequencing here drew on PBMCs from the stem cell graft donor, taken from the stem cell graft. The chain has TRBV20-1 and TRBJ2-1, with 7 bases identical to TRBD2. The DNA of the CDR3 is TGCAGTGCTCCCCTCCAGCGGGGAGCCTACAATGAGCAGTTCTTC. It codes for CSAPLQRGAYNEQFF.